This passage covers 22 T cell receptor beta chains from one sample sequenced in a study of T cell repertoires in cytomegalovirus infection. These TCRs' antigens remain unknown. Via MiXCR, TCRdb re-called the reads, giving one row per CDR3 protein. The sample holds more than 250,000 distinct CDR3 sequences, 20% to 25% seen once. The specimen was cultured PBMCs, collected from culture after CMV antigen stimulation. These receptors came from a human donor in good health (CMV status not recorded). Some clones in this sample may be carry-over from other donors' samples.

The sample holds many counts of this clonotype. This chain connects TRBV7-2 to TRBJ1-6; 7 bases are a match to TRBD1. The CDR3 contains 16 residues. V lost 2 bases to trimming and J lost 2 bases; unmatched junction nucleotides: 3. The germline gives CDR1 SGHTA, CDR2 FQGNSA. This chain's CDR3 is CASSLSGTAYNSPLHF. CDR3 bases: TGTGCCAGCAGCTTAAGTGGGACAGCCTATAATTCACCCCTCCACTTT.

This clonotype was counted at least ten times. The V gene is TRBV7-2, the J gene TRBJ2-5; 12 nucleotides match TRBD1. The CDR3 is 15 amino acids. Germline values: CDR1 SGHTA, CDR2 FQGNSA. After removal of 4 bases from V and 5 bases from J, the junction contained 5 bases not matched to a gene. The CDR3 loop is CASSSGTGGTETQYF. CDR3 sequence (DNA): TGTGCCAGCAGCTCCGGGACAGGGGGCACGGAGACCCAGTACTTC. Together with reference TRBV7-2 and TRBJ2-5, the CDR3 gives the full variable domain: GAGVSQSPSNKVTEKGKDVELRCDPISGHTALYWYRQSLGQGLEFLIYFQGNSAPDKSGLPSDRFSAERTGGSVSTLTIQRTQQEDSAVYLCASSSGTGGTETQYFGPGTRLLVL.

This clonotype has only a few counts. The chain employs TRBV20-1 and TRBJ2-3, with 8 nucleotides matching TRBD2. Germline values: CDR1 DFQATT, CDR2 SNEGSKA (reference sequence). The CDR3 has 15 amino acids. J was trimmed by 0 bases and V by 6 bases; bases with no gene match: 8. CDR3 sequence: CSAPKLAASTDTQYF. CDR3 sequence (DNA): TGCAGTGCCCCAAAACTAGCGGCCAGCACAGATACGCAGTATTTT.

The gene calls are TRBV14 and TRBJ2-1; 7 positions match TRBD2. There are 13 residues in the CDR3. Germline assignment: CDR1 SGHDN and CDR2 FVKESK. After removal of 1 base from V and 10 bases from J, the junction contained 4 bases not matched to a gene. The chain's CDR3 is CASSQVPGGEQFF. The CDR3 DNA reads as TGTGCCAGCAGCCAAGTCCCCGGGGGGGAGCAGTTCTTC.

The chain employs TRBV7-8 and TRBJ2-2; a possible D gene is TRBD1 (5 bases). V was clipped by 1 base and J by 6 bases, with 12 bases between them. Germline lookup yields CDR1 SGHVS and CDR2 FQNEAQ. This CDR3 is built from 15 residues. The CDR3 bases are TGTGCCAGCAGCTTAGGCAGGGTCCGCGCCGGGGAGCTGTTTTTT. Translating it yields CASSLGRVRAGELFF.

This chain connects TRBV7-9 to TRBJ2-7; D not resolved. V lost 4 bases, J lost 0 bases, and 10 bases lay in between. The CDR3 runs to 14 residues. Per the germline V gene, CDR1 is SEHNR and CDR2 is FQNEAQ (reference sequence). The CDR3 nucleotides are TGTGCCAGCAGCTATGGGTCGATCTCCTACGAGCAGTACGTC. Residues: CASSYGSISYEQYV.

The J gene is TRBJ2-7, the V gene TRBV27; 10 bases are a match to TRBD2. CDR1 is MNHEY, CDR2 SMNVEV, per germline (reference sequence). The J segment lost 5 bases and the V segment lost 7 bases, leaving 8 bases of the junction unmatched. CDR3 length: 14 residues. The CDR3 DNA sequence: TGTGCCAGCATCGGGACTAGCGTTCTCCACGAGCAGTACGTC. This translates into CASIGTSVLHEQYV.

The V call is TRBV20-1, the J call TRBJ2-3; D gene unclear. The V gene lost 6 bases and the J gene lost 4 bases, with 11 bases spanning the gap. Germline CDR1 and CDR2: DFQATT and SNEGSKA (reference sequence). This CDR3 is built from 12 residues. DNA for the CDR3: TGCAGTGCGTCCGAACGGGCAGATACGCAGTATTTT. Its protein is CSASERADTQYF.

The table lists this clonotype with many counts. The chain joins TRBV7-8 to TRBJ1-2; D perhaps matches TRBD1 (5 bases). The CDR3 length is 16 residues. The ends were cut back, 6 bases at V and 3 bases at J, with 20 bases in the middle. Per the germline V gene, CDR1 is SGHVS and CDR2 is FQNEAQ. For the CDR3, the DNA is TGTGCCAGCAGGGGGGGAAGAGGCGGACGGGACTATGGCTACACCTTC. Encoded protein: CASRGGRGGRDYGYTF.

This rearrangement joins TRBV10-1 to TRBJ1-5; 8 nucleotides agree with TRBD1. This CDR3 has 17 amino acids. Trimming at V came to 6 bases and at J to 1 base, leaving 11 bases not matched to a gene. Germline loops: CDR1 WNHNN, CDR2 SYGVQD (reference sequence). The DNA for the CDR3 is TGCGCCAGCAGGGGACGGGACAGGAGAACCAGCAATCAGCCCCAGCATTTT. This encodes CASRGRDRRTSNQPQHF.

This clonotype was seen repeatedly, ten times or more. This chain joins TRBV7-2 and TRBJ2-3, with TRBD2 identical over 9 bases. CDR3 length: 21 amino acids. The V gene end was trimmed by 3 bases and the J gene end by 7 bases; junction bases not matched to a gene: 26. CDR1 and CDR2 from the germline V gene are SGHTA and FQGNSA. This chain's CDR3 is CASSFKAYGRLAGRPQHTQYF. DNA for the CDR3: TGTGCCAGCAGCTTTAAGGCTTATGGTCGTCTAGCGGGGAGGCCACAGCATACGCAGTATTTT.

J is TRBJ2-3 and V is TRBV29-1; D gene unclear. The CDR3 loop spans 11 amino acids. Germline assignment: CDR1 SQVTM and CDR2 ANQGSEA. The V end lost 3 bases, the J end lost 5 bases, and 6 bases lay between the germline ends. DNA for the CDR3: TGCAGCGTTGACTTGGGAGATACGCAGTATTTT. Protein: CSVDLGDTQYF.

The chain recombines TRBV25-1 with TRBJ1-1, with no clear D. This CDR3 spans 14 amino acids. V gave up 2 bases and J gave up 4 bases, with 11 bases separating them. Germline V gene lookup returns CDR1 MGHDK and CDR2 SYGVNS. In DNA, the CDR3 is TGTGCCAGCAGTGAAATAAAGGAGGGCACTGAAGCTTTCTTT. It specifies CASSEIKEGTEAFF.

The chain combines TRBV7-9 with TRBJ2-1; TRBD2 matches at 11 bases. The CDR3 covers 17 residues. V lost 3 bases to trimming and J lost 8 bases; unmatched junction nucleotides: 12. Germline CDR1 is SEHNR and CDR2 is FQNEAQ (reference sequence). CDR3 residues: CASSLLAGGPTIDEQFF. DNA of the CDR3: TGTGCCAGCAGCTTGTTAGCGGGAGGGCCTACGATCGATGAGCAGTTCTTC.

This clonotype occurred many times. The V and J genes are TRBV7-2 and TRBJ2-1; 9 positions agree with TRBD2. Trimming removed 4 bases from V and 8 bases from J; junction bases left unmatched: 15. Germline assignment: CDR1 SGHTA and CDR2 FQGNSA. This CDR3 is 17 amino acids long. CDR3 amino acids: CASSSLAGEGYGDEQFF. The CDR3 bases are TGTGCCAGCAGCTCGTTAGCGGGAGAAGGGTACGGGGATGAGCAGTTCTTC.

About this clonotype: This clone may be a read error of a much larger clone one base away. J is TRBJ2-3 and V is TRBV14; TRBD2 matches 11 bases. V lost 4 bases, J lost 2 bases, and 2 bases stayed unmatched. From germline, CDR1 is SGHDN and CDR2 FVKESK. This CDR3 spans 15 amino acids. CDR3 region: CASSPGLADTDTQYF. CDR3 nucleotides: TGTGCCAGCAGCCCGGGACTAGCGGACACAGATACGCAGTATTTT.

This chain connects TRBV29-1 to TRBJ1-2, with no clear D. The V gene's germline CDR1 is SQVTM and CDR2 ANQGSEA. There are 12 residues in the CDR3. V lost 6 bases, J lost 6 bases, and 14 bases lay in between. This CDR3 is CSVGEFQNGYTF. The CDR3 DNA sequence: TGCAGCGTCGGGGAGTTTCAGAATGGCTACACCTTC.

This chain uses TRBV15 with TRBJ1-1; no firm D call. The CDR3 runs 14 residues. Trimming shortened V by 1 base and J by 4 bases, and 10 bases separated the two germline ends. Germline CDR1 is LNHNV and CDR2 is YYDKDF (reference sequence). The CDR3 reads CATSRGDRPTEAFF. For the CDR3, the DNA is TGTGCCACCAGCAGAGGAGATCGGCCCACTGAAGCTTTCTTT.

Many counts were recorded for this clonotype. The CDR3 is CASSRIMGQGAGEQYF. The CDR3 nucleotides are TGTGCCAGCAGCCGGATCATGGGACAGGGGGCGGGGGAGCAGTACTTC. The J gene is TRBJ2-7, the V gene TRBV27, with 12 bases identical to TRBD1. Germline CDR1 MNHEY, CDR2 SMNVEV (reference sequence). The CDR3 loop spans 16 amino acids. The junction had 13 bases not matched to a gene; V was cut back by 6 bases and J by 7 bases.

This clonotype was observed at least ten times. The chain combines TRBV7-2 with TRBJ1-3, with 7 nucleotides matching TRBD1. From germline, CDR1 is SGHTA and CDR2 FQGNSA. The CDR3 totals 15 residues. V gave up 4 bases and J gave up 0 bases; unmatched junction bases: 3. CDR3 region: CASSSWDSSGNTIYF. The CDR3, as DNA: TGTGCCAGCAGCTCCTGGGACAGCTCTGGAAACACCATATATTTT.

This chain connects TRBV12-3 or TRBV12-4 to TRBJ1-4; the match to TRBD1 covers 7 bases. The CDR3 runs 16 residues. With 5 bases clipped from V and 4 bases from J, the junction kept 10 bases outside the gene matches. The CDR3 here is CASSDQGGGLNEKLFF. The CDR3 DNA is TGTGCCAGCAGTGACCAAGGGGGCGGCCTTAATGAAAAACTGTTTTTT.

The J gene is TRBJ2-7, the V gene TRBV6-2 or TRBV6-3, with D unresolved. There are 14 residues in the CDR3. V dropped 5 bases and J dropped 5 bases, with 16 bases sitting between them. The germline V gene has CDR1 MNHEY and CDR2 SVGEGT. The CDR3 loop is CASSPDGFLNEQYF. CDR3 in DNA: TGTGCCAGCAGTCCCGACGGCTTCTTGAACGAGCAGTACTTC.